These T cell receptor beta chains were read from a single sample in a study of CD8 T cells in ankylosing spondylitis. One entry per CDR3 protein results from TCRdb running MiXCR on the 5' RACE reads. The repertoire consists of a few hundred thousand distinct CDR3 sequences, with 20% to 30% occurring once and the leading ten covering 0.6% to 0.75%. Sequenced material: blood, either unsorted or a sorted T cell fraction (not recorded which). The receptor source for this set is a male donor with ankylosing spondylitis or in good health (not recorded which). Both conserved end residues are part of each CDR3. The order of the fields is J gene, clone size, D gene, V gene, CDR3 DNA, CDR3 protein. D genes are given only for firm matches. Clone sizes are given selectively: once, few, many, or a class where the clone is expanded.

J gene: TRBJ1-2
clone size: .
D gene: TRBD1
V gene: TRBV18
CDR3 DNA: TGTGCCAGCTCACTAGACAGGGAAACTTATGGCTACACCTTC
CDR3 protein: CASSLDRETYGYTF

J gene: TRBJ2-3
clone size: .
D gene: TRBD1
V gene: TRBV12-3/TRBV12-4
CDR3 DNA: TGTGCCAGCAGTACACGGACAGGAAGCACAGATACGCAGTATTTT
CDR3 protein: CASSTRTGSTDTQYF

J gene: TRBJ1-6
clone size: .
D gene: .
V gene: TRBV2
CDR3 DNA: TGTGCCAGCAGGGACAACTATAATTCACCCCTCCACTTT
CDR3 protein: CASRDNYNSPLHF

J gene: TRBJ2-7
clone size: .
D gene: .
V gene: TRBV25-1
CDR3 DNA: TGTGCCAGCGGGACGGGAGCTTACGAGCAGTACTTC
CDR3 protein: CASGTGAYEQYF

J gene: TRBJ2-3
clone size: many
D gene: .
V gene: TRBV20-1
CDR3 DNA: TGCAGTGCTAGTGCCCCTGAGGGTACGCAGTATTTT
CDR3 protein: CSASAPEGTQYF

J gene: TRBJ1-2
clone size: .
D gene: TRBD1
V gene: TRBV5-1
CDR3 DNA: TGCGCCAGCAGCTTCCGACAGGGAACTTATGGCTACACCTTC
CDR3 protein: CASSFRQGTYGYTF

J gene: TRBJ2-3
clone size: .
D gene: .
V gene: TRBV5-4
CDR3 DNA: TGTGCCAGCAGCTTGGACCAATACGGCACAGATACGCAGTATTTT
CDR3 protein: CASSLDQYGTDTQYF

J gene: TRBJ2-7
clone size: .
D gene: .
V gene: TRBV6-2/TRBV6-3
CDR3 DNA: TGTGCCAGCAGTGCCTCAACCTACGAGCAGTACTTC
CDR3 protein: CASSASTYEQYF

J gene: TRBJ2-7
clone size: few
D gene: .
V gene: TRBV18
CDR3 DNA: TGTGCCAGCTCACCATACGGGGTCTCCTACGAGCAGTACTTC
CDR3 protein: CASSPYGVSYEQYF

J gene: TRBJ2-2
clone size: many
D gene: .
V gene: TRBV12-5
CDR3 DNA: TGTGCTAGTGGCCGGGTTGGCGGGGAGCTGTTTTTT
CDR3 protein: CASGRVGGELFF

J gene: TRBJ2-5
clone size: .
D gene: TRBD1
V gene: TRBV12-3/TRBV12-4
CDR3 DNA: TGTGCCAGCAGCCCTACGTTGGGACAGGAGGAGACCCAGTACTTC
CDR3 protein: CASSPTLGQEETQYF

J gene: TRBJ2-2
clone size: .
D gene: .
V gene: TRBV20-1
CDR3 DNA: TGCAGTGGATCGGAACGATCAAACACCGGGGAGCTGTTTTTT
CDR3 protein: CSGSERSNTGELFF

J gene: TRBJ2-2
clone size: few
D gene: .
V gene: TRBV5-5
CDR3 DNA: TGTGCCAGCAGCAACGCACTTGTGGCCGGGGAGCTGTTTTTT
CDR3 protein: CASSNALVAGELFF

J gene: TRBJ2-7
clone size: .
D gene: .
V gene: TRBV20-1
CDR3 DNA: TGCAGTGCTCATAGTTCCCGCTCCTACGAGCAGTACTTC
CDR3 protein: CSAHSSRSYEQYF

J gene: TRBJ2-5
clone size: many
D gene: .
V gene: TRBV29-1
CDR3 DNA: TGCAGCGTTGGGCCAGCTGGACAAAAGGGGACCCAGTACTTC
CDR3 protein: CSVGPAGQKGTQYF

J gene: TRBJ2-1
clone size: many
D gene: .
V gene: TRBV20-1
CDR3 DNA: TGCAGTGCTAGAGGTCCCGCGGGCTCTTACAATGAGCAGTTCTTC
CDR3 protein: CSARGPAGSYNEQFF

J gene: TRBJ2-2
clone size: many
D gene: .
V gene: TRBV20-1
CDR3 DNA: TGCAGTGCTAGAGATAAGCTCAGAGCGAACACCGGGGAGCTGTTTTTT
CDR3 protein: CSARDKLRANTGELFF

J gene: TRBJ1-1
clone size: many
D gene: .
V gene: TRBV16
CDR3 DNA: TGTGCCAGCAGCCGACTCGTGAACACTGAAGCTTTCTTT
CDR3 protein: CASSRLVNTEAFF

J gene: TRBJ2-5
clone size: .
D gene: .
V gene: TRBV20-1
CDR3 DNA: TGCAGTGCTAGGGGACAGACGATGGGAGGAGAGACCCAGTACTTC
CDR3 protein: CSARGQTMGGETQYF

J gene: TRBJ2-2
clone size: few
D gene: .
V gene: TRBV9
CDR3 DNA: TGCCAGATGCATAACCGGGAGCTGTTTTTT
CDR3 protein: CQMHNRELFF

J gene: TRBJ1-2
clone size: many
D gene: .
V gene: TRBV27
CDR3 DNA: TGTGCCAGCAGTTTATCGTTGGGGTATGGCTACACCTTC
CDR3 protein: CASSLSLGYGYTF

J gene: TRBJ1-6
clone size: .
D gene: TRBD1
V gene: TRBV7-2
CDR3 DNA: TGTGCCAGCAGCTACGAGACAGGGGGCGCCTCACCCCTCCACTTT
CDR3 protein: CASSYETGGASPLHF

J gene: TRBJ2-1
clone size: .
D gene: .
V gene: TRBV12-3/TRBV12-4
CDR3 DNA: TGTGCCAGCAGTATGGACTTTCACAATGAGCAGTTCTTC
CDR3 protein: CASSMDFHNEQFF

J gene: TRBJ1-6
clone size: once
D gene: .
V gene: TRBV7-2
CDR3 DNA: TGTGCCAGCAGCTTAGTACCGGCAGAACCCCTCCACTTT
CDR3 protein: CASSLVPAEPLHF

J gene: TRBJ2-7
clone size: .
D gene: .
V gene: TRBV20-1
CDR3 DNA: TGCAGTGGCAGAGGGCAGGAAAGCTCCTACGAGCAGTACTTC
CDR3 protein: CSGRGQESSYEQYF

J gene: TRBJ2-2
clone size: many
D gene: .
V gene: TRBV12-3/TRBV12-4
CDR3 DNA: TGTGCCAGCAGTTTAGGGATGGCGGCCGGGGAGCTGTTTTTT
CDR3 protein: CASSLGMAAGELFF

J gene: TRBJ2-7
clone size: .
D gene: .
V gene: TRBV6-4
CDR3 DNA: TGTGCCAGCCGGGACAAAAACCCCTACGAGCAGTACTTC
CDR3 protein: CASRDKNPYEQYF

J gene: TRBJ2-7
clone size: few
D gene: TRBD2
V gene: TRBV20-1
CDR3 DNA: TGCAGTGCTAGACTTAGCGGGGGGGGTTCCTACGAGCAGTACTTC
CDR3 protein: CSARLSGGGSYEQYF

J gene: TRBJ2-3
clone size: many
D gene: .
V gene: TRBV20-1
CDR3 DNA: TGCAGTGCTGGGGAGAGCAGCACAGATACGCAGTATTTT
CDR3 protein: CSAGESSTDTQYF

J gene: TRBJ2-1
clone size: few
D gene: .
V gene: TRBV3-1
CDR3 DNA: TGTGCCAGCAGCCAAGTCCAGGGGCGCCCACCGTTCTTC
CDR3 protein: CASSQVQGRPPFF

J gene: TRBJ1-4
clone size: many
D gene: .
V gene: TRBV25-1
CDR3 DNA: TGTGCCAGCAGTGTGCGGACAGTGGGGGATGAAAAACTGTTTTTT
CDR3 protein: CASSVRTVGDEKLFF

J gene: TRBJ2-7
clone size: .
D gene: .
V gene: TRBV20-1
CDR3 DNA: TGCAGTGCTAGAGAGGGGCGTAAGAGCTACGAGCAGTACTTC
CDR3 protein: CSAREGRKSYEQYF

J gene: TRBJ2-1
clone size: few
D gene: .
V gene: TRBV24-1
CDR3 DNA: TGTGCCACCAGTGACCCCGGCAATGAGCAGTTCTTC
CDR3 protein: CATSDPGNEQFF

J gene: TRBJ2-7
clone size: many
D gene: TRBD1
V gene: TRBV5-5
CDR3 DNA: TGTGCCAGCAGCTTGGACCGCGACAGGGCAACGGGGCAGTACTTC
CDR3 protein: CASSLDRDRATGQYF

J gene: TRBJ1-2
clone size: .
D gene: .
V gene: TRBV10-3
CDR3 DNA: TGTGCCATCAGTGACTCCTCGTCTAACTATGGCTACACCTTC
CDR3 protein: CAISDSSSNYGYTF

J gene: TRBJ2-7
clone size: .
D gene: .
V gene: TRBV12-3/TRBV12-4
CDR3 DNA: TGTGCCAGCAGTTCCAACAGGGACTCCTACGAGCAGTACTTC
CDR3 protein: CASSSNRDSYEQYF

J gene: TRBJ2-4
clone size: .
D gene: TRBD1
V gene: TRBV7-3
CDR3 DNA: TGTGCCAGCAGCCTCATGACAGGGGATGGCATCGTCGCCAAAAACATTCAGTACTTC
CDR3 protein: CASSLMTGDGIVAKNIQYF

J gene: TRBJ1-3
clone size: many
D gene: .
V gene: TRBV3-1
CDR3 DNA: TGTGCCAGCACCAAAGACGGGGGCGGCGGAAACACCATATATTTT
CDR3 protein: CASTKDGGGGNTIYF

J gene: TRBJ1-4
clone size: .
D gene: TRBD1
V gene: TRBV7-9
CDR3 DNA: TGTGCCAGCAGCCGGGACAGCACAACTAATGAAAAACTGTTTTTT
CDR3 protein: CASSRDSTTNEKLFF

J gene: TRBJ2-5
clone size: many
D gene: .
V gene: TRBV7-9
CDR3 DNA: TGTGCCAGCACCAACCCCGGAGGGCAAGAGACCCAGTACTTC
CDR3 protein: CASTNPGGQETQYF

J gene: TRBJ1-6
clone size: .
D gene: .
V gene: TRBV3-1
CDR3 DNA: TGTGCCAGCAGCCGGAGTGAGGGAAATTCACCCCTCCACTTT
CDR3 protein: CASSRSEGNSPLHF

J gene: TRBJ2-1
clone size: many
D gene: TRBD1
V gene: TRBV6-2/TRBV6-3
CDR3 DNA: TGTGCCAGCAGCCACAGGGGTTACAATGAGCAGTTCTTC
CDR3 protein: CASSHRGYNEQFF

J gene: TRBJ2-2
clone size: .
D gene: TRBD1
V gene: TRBV14
CDR3 DNA: TGTGCCAGCACGGGACAGGGTCTGCCCGGGGAGCTGTTTTTT
CDR3 protein: CASTGQGLPGELFF

J gene: TRBJ2-3
clone size: .
D gene: TRBD2
V gene: TRBV10-3
CDR3 DNA: TGTGCCAGCAGTCCAGGGACTAGCGGGGACTCTAGCACAGATACGCAGTATTTT
CDR3 protein: CASSPGTSGDSSTDTQYF